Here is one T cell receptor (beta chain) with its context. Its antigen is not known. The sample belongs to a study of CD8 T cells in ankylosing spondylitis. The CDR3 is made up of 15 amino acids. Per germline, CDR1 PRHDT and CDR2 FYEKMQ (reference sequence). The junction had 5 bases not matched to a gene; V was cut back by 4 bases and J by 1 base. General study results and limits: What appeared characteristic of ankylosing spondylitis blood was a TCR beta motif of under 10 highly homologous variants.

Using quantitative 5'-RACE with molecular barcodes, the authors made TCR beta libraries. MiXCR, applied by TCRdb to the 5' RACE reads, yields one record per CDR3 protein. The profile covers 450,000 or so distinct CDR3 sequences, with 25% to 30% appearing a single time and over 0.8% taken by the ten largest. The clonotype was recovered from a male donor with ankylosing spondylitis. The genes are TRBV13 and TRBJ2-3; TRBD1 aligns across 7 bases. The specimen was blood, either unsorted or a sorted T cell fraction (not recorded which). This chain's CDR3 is CASSYGQVGTDTQYF. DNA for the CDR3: TGTGCCAGCAGCTACGGACAGGTTGGCACAGATACGCAGTATTTT. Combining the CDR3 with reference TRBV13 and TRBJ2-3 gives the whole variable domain AAGVIQSPRHLIKEKRETATLKCYPIPRHDTVYWYQQGPGQDPQFLISFYEKMQSDKGSIPDRFSAQQFSDYHSELNMSSLELGDSALYFCASSYGQVGTDTQYFGPGTRLTVL.